These T cell receptor beta chains were read from a single sample in a study of T cell clones after liver transplantation. Repertoires were generated with immunoSEQ multiplex PCR, while TCRdb's copy carries only in-frame clones and drops some. The repertoire holds about 80,000 clones, with 65% to 85% as singletons. This sample comprised CD4+ T cells from blood, obtained approximately 3.5 years after liver transplant. Every receptor here comes from a human patient who received a liver transplant. Certain T cells may be donor cells from the graft. CDR3s include the opening cysteine and the closing phenylalanine or tryptophan. The order of the fields is D gene, clone size, J gene, V gene, CDR3 DNA, CDR3 protein. A D gene is named only where the DNA matches it firmly. The size of a clone is reported for some rows only, either as once, few or many, or as a class for expanded clones.

>TRBD2|NA|TRBJ2-1|TRBV4-3
TGCGCCAGCAGCCAAGAACCTAGCGGGAGGGACTACAATGAGCAGTTCTTC
CASSQEPSGRDYNEQFF
>TRBD1|NA|TRBJ1-2|TRBV7-2
TGTGCCAGCAGTCGGGACAGTAACTATGGCTACACCTTC
CASSRDSNYGYTF
>TRBD2|once|TRBJ2-7|TRBV28
TGTGCCAGCAGTTTCCAATTATCTTCGACTAGCGGGAGCAAAGGAAGGATCTACGAGCAGTACTTC
CASSFQLSSTSGSKGRIYEQYF
>NA|NA|TRBJ2-5|TRBV5-1
TGCGCCAGCAGCTGGGGGCGTCGAGAAGAGACCCAGTACTTC
CASSWGRREETQYF
>NA|NA|TRBJ2-5|TRBV5-4
TGTGCCAGCAGCACACTAGCTGACCCAGGGACCCAGTACTTC
CASSTLADPGTQYF
>NA|NA|TRBJ2-3|TRBV7-2
TGTGCCAGCAGCTTAGACACAGATACGCAGTATTTT
CASSLDTDTQYF
>NA|few|TRBJ2-7|TRBV28
TGTGCCAGCAGTTTGTTCGGTCGGCCCGGCCTCTATGAGCAGTACTTC
CASSLFGRPGLYEQYF
>NA|NA|TRBJ1-2|TRBV28
TGTGCCAGCAGATCCTCAGGGAGGAACTATGGCTACACCTTC
CASRSSGRNYGYTF
>NA|NA|TRBJ1-1|TRBV18
TGTGCCAGCTCACCCCGCAGGGCGTCCACCGAAGCTTTCTTT
CASSPRRASTEAFF
>NA|NA|TRBJ2-1|TRBV9
TGTGCCAGCAGCGGCGGGATCGCCTACAATGAGCAGTTCTTC
CASSGGIAYNEQFF
>TRBD1|NA|TRBJ2-1|TRBV7-2
TGTGCCAGCAGCTTGGGACAGGTTGTGATAGATGAGCAGTTCTTC
CASSLGQVVIDEQFF
>NA|NA|TRBJ1-2|TRBV15
TGTGCCACCAGCCCGGACAGAATCTATGGCTACACCTTC
CATSPDRIYGYTF
>NA|few|TRBJ1-2|TRBV4-3
TGCGCCAGCAGCCAAGATGGCCCAGGGGCAATTTACTATGGCTACACCTTC
CASSQDGPGAIYYGYTF
>NA|once|TRBJ2-1|TRBV7-2
TGTGCCAGCAGCTTAGTTAGTACCGGGAGTAGGTATTATGAGCAGTTCTTC
CASSLVSTGSRYYEQFF
>TRBD2|NA|TRBJ2-3|TRBV7-3
TGTGCCAGCAGCTCGGCACTAGCGCGAAGCGATACGCAGTATTTT
CASSSALARSDTQYF
>TRBD1|NA|TRBJ1-3|TRBV5-1
TGCGCCAGCAGCCCCGGGACAGGGGGTTCCGGAAACACCATATATTTT
CASSPGTGGSGNTIYF
>NA|NA|TRBJ2-3|TRBV9
TGTGCCAGCAGCTCTCCCCTAGGTCGCACAGATACGCAGTATTTT
CASSSPLGRTDTQYF
>NA|NA|TRBJ2-3|TRBV30
TGTGCCTACTCGGGGATTAGCACAGATACGCAGTATTTT
CAYSGISTDTQYF
>TRBD1|NA|TRBJ2-1|TRBV5-1
TGCGCCAGCAGCTTAGCAAGACAGGGGGCGGATAATGAGCAGTTCTTC
CASSLARQGADNEQFF
>NA|NA|TRBJ1-1|TRBV20-1
TGCAGTGCTAGCTGGACTGAAGCTTTCTTT
CSASWTEAFF
>NA|NA|TRBJ1-1|TRBV28
TGTGCCAGCAGTTTATCCGCTGGAGGACCTGAAGCTTTCTTT
CASSLSAGGPEAFF
>TRBD2|NA|TRBJ2-4|TRBV5-4
TGTGCCAGCAGCTTGGAACTAGCGGCAGCCAAAAACATTCAGTACTTC
CASSLELAAAKNIQYF
>NA|NA|TRBJ2-3|TRBV27
TGTGCCAGCAGTACTCTCGGACAAGCAGATACGCAGTATTTT
CASSTLGQADTQYF
>NA|NA|TRBJ1-1|TRBV18
TGTGCCAGCTCCGGACAGCAAGCTTTCTTT
CASSGQQAFF
>TRBD1|NA|TRBJ2-1|TRBV6-5
TGTGCCAGCAGTTCCCGGGACAGGGGCTACAATGAGCAGTTCTTC
CASSSRDRGYNEQFF
>NA|NA|TRBJ2-6|TRBV18
TGTGCCAGCTCATCAGACAGGTCTGGGGCCAACGTCCTGACTTTC
CASSSDRSGANVLTF
>TRBD2|NA|TRBJ2-1|TRBV25-1
TGTGCCAGCAGTGACACTAGCGGGAGGGGGAATGAGCAGTTCTTC
CASSDTSGRGNEQFF
>TRBD2|NA|TRBJ2-1|TRBV12-5
TGTGCTAGTTCGAGCGGGAGGGACAATGAGCAGTTCTTC
CASSSGRDNEQFF
>NA|NA|TRBJ1-2|TRBV6-5
TGTGCCAGCAGTTATGTTTCCGTGATCCAGCGGGGCTACACCTTC
CASSYVSVIQRGYTF
>NA|NA|TRBJ1-2|TRBV6-6
TGTGCCAGCAGTTACACAGGGCTAAACTATGGCTACACCTTC
CASSYTGLNYGYTF
>NA|NA|TRBJ2-3|TRBV7-3
TGTGCCAGCAGCTTTGAAAGGGCGTCAGATACGCAGTATTTT
CASSFERASDTQYF
>TRBD2|NA|TRBJ2-2|TRBV7-2
TGTGCCAGCAGCCCTTCCATCGGGGGAGGGCGGAGCACCGGGGAGCTGTTTTTT
CASSPSIGGGRSTGELFF
>NA|medium-sized|TRBJ1-2|TRBV4-3
TGCGCCAGCAGCCAAGCAAACTATGGCTACACCTTC
CASSQANYGYTF
>NA|NA|TRBJ2-5|TRBV7-9
TGTGCCAGCAGCTTTATCTTCAAGGGCGTGCAAGAGACCCAGTACTTC
CASSFIFKGVQETQYF
>NA|NA|TRBJ2-3|TRBV2
TGTGCCAGCAGTCCAGCGGGTTGGGGAGATACGCAGTATTTT
CASSPAGWGDTQYF
>TRBD2|NA|TRBJ2-2|TRBV6-5
TGTGCCATCGGGACTAGCGGGAGAGGCGGGGAGCTGTTTTTT
CAIGTSGRGGELFF
>TRBD2|NA|TRBJ2-1|TRBV23-1
TGCGCCAGCAGTCAATTGGAGCGGGATGGGAATGAGCAGTTCTTC
CASSQLERDGNEQFF
>TRBD2|NA|TRBJ2-7|TRBV9
TGTGCCAGCAGAGGAGGGACTAGCCGGTCGTATGAGCAGTACTTC
CASRGGTSRSYEQYF
>NA|NA|TRBJ1-2|TRBV6-1
TGTGCCAGCAGTTCCGACAGTAATCGCTACACCTTC
CASSSDSNRYTF
>TRBD1|NA|TRBJ1-5|TRBV5-5
TGTGCCAGCAGCACAGGACAGGGTCAGGATCAGCCCCAGCATTTT
CASSTGQGQDQPQHF
>NA|NA|TRBJ2-7|TRBV11-2
TGTGTCAGCAGCTTAGAAGCAGGACGGAACTACGAGCAGTACTTC
CVSSLEAGRNYEQYF
>TRBD2|NA|TRBJ2-1|TRBV5-1
TGCGCCAGCAGCCCAAGCCAGCGGGAGGGTCACAATGAGCAGTTCTTC
CASSPSQREGHNEQFF
>TRBD1|many|TRBJ2-7|TRBV25-1
TGTGCCAGCAGTGGAGGGAACAGGGGGAGCTACGAGCAGTACTTC
CASSGGNRGSYEQYF
>TRBD2|NA|TRBJ2-3|TRBV18
TGTGCCAGCTCACACCAAGTAGCGGGACTCAGGGATACGCAGTATTTT
CASSHQVAGLRDTQYF
>NA|NA|TRBJ1-2|TRBV5-5
TGTGCCAGCAGCGATTGGGCAGGGCTCAACTATGGCTACACCTTC
CASSDWAGLNYGYTF
>TRBD1|NA|TRBJ1-3|TRBV5-1
TGCGCCAGCAGCCCTGGGCCAGGACAGGGAGGCTCTGGAAACACCATATATTTT
CASSPGPGQGGSGNTIYF
>NA|NA|TRBJ2-5|TRBV5-4
TGTGCCAGCAGCTTGGGGCAGCTGAACCAAGAGACCCAGTACTTC
CASSLGQLNQETQYF
>TRBD2|NA|TRBJ2-1|TRBV5-4
TGTGCCAGCAGCCCTGGACTAGGGGCTTGGTATGAGCAGTTCTTC
CASSPGLGAWYEQFF
>TRBD2|NA|TRBJ2-2|TRBV4-1
TGCGCCAGCAGCCAACCCAGAAGCGGGGGCAACACCGGGGAGCTGTTTTTT
CASSQPRSGGNTGELFF
>NA|NA|TRBJ1-1|TRBV6-6
TGTGCCAGCAGTTACTTGAAAGGTACTGAAGCTTTCTTT
CASSYLKGTEAFF
>NA|NA|TRBJ2-1|TRBV5-1
TGCGCCAGCAGCTTGGACGCGGGCTCCTACAATGAGCAGTTCTTC
CASSLDAGSYNEQFF
>NA|NA|TRBJ1-1|TRBV10-3
TGTGCCCTCCGTCCGGCCGGGAACACTGAAGCTTTCTTT
CALRPAGNTEAFF
>NA|NA|TRBJ2-3|TRBV5-6
TGTGCCAGCAGCTTGGGGGGCAGATCAGGCACAGATACGCAGTATTTT
CASSLGGRSGTDTQYF
>NA|NA|TRBJ1-2|TRBV9
TGTGCCAGCAGCCCCATGGACAGAGCGACCTATGGCTACACCTTC
CASSPMDRATYGYTF
>NA|NA|TRBJ1-5|TRBV5-8
TGTGCCAGCAGCTTGGGAGAAGGGTATGATCAGCCCCAGCATTTT
CASSLGEGYDQPQHF